This record covers a single T cell receptor beta chain. The primer mix had 60 Vbeta and 13 Jbeta primers. Clones were sequenced by immunoSEQ multiplex PCR, and TCRdb holds only the in-frame ones, with some missing. The profile shows 150,000 to 200,000 clones, around 84% of them singletons. Germline values: CDR1 SGHTA, CDR2 FQGNSA. The trim removed 3 bases at V and 6 bases at J, leaving 6 bases unmatched. The CDR3 runs 14 residues. These data belong to a study of cytomegalovirus exposure and HLA in healthy donors. The genes are TRBV7-2 and TRBJ2-7; the match to TRBD1 covers 9 bases. The sample comprised PBMCs. The origin of this receptor is a man between 18 and 29 years old in good health and CMV-seropositive. The CDR3 DNA reads TGTGCCAGCAGCTTCGACAGGGGGGGATTCGAGCAGTACTTC. It translates to CASSFDRGGFEQYF.